The 5 T cell receptor beta chains presented below share a single source sample, sequenced in a study of cytomegalovirus exposure and HLA in healthy donors. The primer mix had 60 Vbeta and 13 Jbeta primers. TCRdb keeps only in-frame clones here, not all; method: immunoSEQ multiplex PCR. The top ten clones hold 4.8% of a sample with 100,000 or so clones, more than 65% of them seen once. The sequenced material came from PBMCs. These receptors were taken from a woman under 30 in good health and CMV-seropositive.

The V call is TRBV9, the J call TRBJ1-1; D gene unclear. Germline V gene data show CDR1 as SGDLS and CDR2 as YYNGEE. With 0 bases removed from V and 1 base from J, the gap between germline ends came to 7 bases. This CDR3 contains 14 residues. Here the CDR3 DNA reads TGTGCCAGCAGCGTAGCTCGGGGGAACACTGAAGCTTTCTTT. Translating it yields CASSVARGNTEAFF.

This chain connects TRBV30 to TRBJ2-5, with a tentative D call TRBD1 (6 bases). The germline V gene has CDR1 GTSNPN and CDR2 SVGIG (reference sequence). The CDR3 covers 14 residues. The V gene lost 8 bases and the J gene lost 5 bases, with 21 bases spanning the gap. DNA for the CDR3: TGTGCCGGGACCTCAGGGGCTGCCGTGGAGACCCAGTACTTC. Protein product: CAGTSGAAVETQYF.

V and J are TRBV29-1 and TRBJ1-4; D not certain. Trimming removed 6 bases from V and 5 bases from J, with 16 bases in between. The CDR3 has 14 residues. Germline V CDR1 and CDR2: SQVTM, ANQGSEA. For the CDR3, the DNA is TGCAGCGTGGGCCTCGGAAGCAAAAATGAAAAACTGTTTTTT. It yields the protein CSVGLGSKNEKLFF.

V and J are TRBV28 and TRBJ2-5, with a possible D match to TRBD2 (6 bases). V dropped 8 bases and J dropped 2 bases, with 12 bases sitting between them. This CDR3 is built from 13 residues. The germline gives CDR1 MDHEN, CDR2 SYDVKM. The CDR3 reads CASRTGGQETQYF. The CDR3 bases are TGTGCCAGCCGGACCGGGGGTCAAGAGACCCAGTACTTC.

The V call is TRBV9, the J call TRBJ2-5; TRBD2 is a possible D gene (6 bases). The germline V gene has CDR1 SGDLS and CDR2 YYNGEE. Trimming stripped 6 bases from V and 3 bases from J, with 21 bases between. The CDR3 is made up of 16 amino acids. The CDR3 region has the DNA TGTGCCAGCACCCTCAAGACCGTTAGCGGAGAAGAGACCCAGTACTTC. Its protein product is CASTLKTVSGEETQYF. Combining the CDR3 with reference TRBV9 and TRBJ2-5 gives the whole variable domain DSGVTQTPKHLITATGQRVTLRCSPRSGDLSVYWYQQSLDQGLQFLIQYYNGEERAKGNILERFSAQQFPDLHSELNLSSLELGDSALYFCASTLKTVSGEETQYFGPGTRLLVL.